This TCR beta chain was documented in a study of shared clonotypes between healthy human individuals. This CDR3 has 15 amino acids. The trim removed 0 bases at V and 4 bases at J, leaving 4 bases unmatched. Germline CDR1 reads MGHRA; CDR2 reads YSYEKL. Concerning this clone: Its target is unknown.

Assay runs were performed at deep level. Sequencing used immunoSEQ multiplex PCR; TCRdb keeps in-frame clones, though not all of them. The data contain under 1,100,000 clones, about 74% of them singletons. A CD45RA-negative memory subset and a CD45RA+ naive subset were separated from the CD4+ cells. Regarding the study as a whole: Among donors, the sharing of clonotypes was expected to be influenced by sequencing depth. Generation probabilities of non-shared clonotypes were lower (relative to those shared by all four donors).

The sequence was obtained from a man in his late teens or twenties in good health. The material sequenced was memory CD4+ T cells sorted from blood. Subset given: CD45RA-negative fraction. The chain uses TRBV4-1 and TRBJ2-3, with 7 nucleotides matching TRBD2. The DNA of the CDR3 is TGCGCCAGCAGCCAAGATTTGGGGGGGGCAGATACGCAGTATTTT. Translating gives CASSQDLGGADTQYF.